Following are 12 T cell receptor beta chains from one sample sequenced in a study of T cells of healthy individuals. TCRdb called the 5' RACE reads again in MiXCR, with one record for every CDR3 protein. The table has more than 60,000 distinct CDR3 sequences, around 15% seen once; the top ten hold about 4.3%. The receptors derive from a human donor in good health.

This clonotype was picked up a small number of times. The chain recombines TRBV5-1 with TRBJ2-7; TRBD1 agrees at 10 bases. V trimming: 4 bases; J trimming: 4 bases; junction bases outside the gene matches: 8. The germline CDR1 and CDR2 sequences are SGHRS and YFSETQ. The CDR3 covers 15 residues. CDR3 region: CASSLSGQGTYEQYF. The CDR3 DNA reads as TGCGCCAGCAGCCTTTCGGGACAGGGGACTTACGAGCAGTACTTC.

For this clonotype: A junction boundary mismatches the germline segment, possibly from a read error. The J gene is TRBJ2-4, the V gene TRBV4-1; 8 positions agree with TRBD1. CDR3 length equals 19 residues. CDR1 is MGHRA and CDR2 is YSYEKL in the germline V gene. CDR3 nucleotide sequence: TGCGCAAGCAGCCAGGGGACAGGTCGGGTCAAACTAGCCAAAAACATTCAGTACTTC. Protein product: CASSQGTGRVKLAKNIQYF.

Ten or more counts support this clonotype. The rearrangement joins TRBV20-1 to TRBJ1-1, with a tentative D call TRBD1 (5 bases). Germline V CDR1 and CDR2: DFQATT, SNEGSKA (reference sequence). The CDR3 totals 11 residues. Between the trimmed V and J ends, which lost 3 bases and 5 bases, there was a span of 7 bases. The CDR3, as DNA: TGCAGTGCTAGGCAGGGAACTGAAGCTTTCTTT. Protein product: CSARQGTEAFF.

The gene calls are TRBV3-1 and TRBJ1-6; 8 positions match TRBD1. V shed 4 bases and J 7 bases; nucleotides not matched to a gene: 6. The CDR3 is 15 residues long. Germline CDR1 reads LGHDT; CDR2 reads YNNKEL (reference sequence). The CDR3 nucleotides read TGTGCCAGCAGCCCCACCGGGACAGGAAATTCACCCCTCCACTTT. It is translated as CASSPTGTGNSPLHF.

This clonotype has at least ten counts. The chain combines TRBV6-2 or TRBV6-3 with TRBJ2-1, with TRBD2 matching over 9 bases. This CDR3 contains 17 residues. Germline trimming cut 5 bases from V and 5 bases from J; bases unmatched to any gene: 13. Germline V gives CDR1 MNHEY, CDR2 SVGEGT. The CDR3 DNA reads TGTGCCAGCAGTACCACGCTTTTAGCGGGAGCCGACAATGAGCAGTTCTTC. This sequence encodes CASSTTLLAGADNEQFF.

This clonotype was detected only a few times. The gene calls are TRBV5-1 and TRBJ2-2; TRBD1 agrees at 7 bases. With V trimmed by 0 bases and J by 5 bases, 4 bases remained unmatched. CDR1 and CDR2 (germline): SGHRS, YFSETQ. The CDR3 spans 15 residues. CDR3 DNA sequence: TGCGCCAGCAGCTTGGAAACAGGGGATACCGGGGAGCTGTTTTTT. Residues: CASSLETGDTGELFF. Supplemented by reference TRBV5-1 and TRBJ2-2, the full variable domain reads KAGVTQTPRYLIKTRGQQVTLSCSPISGHRSVSWYQQTPGQGLQFLFEYFSETQRNKGNFPGRFSGRQFSNSRSEMNVSTLELGDSALYLCASSLETGDTGELFFGEGSRLTVL.

This clonotype was observed a few times. The chain combines TRBV5-1 with TRBJ1-5; maybe TRBD1 (6 bases). CDR1 is SGHRS, CDR2 YFSETQ, per germline. V was shortened by 5 bases and J by 3 bases, with 15 bases between the two germline ends. This CDR3 region has 15 residues. The CDR3 here is CASRPTGSSNQPQHF. CDR3 DNA: TGCGCCAGCAGACCAACAGGGTCGTCCAATCAGCCCCAGCATTTT. Using reference TRBV5-1 and TRBJ1-5 for the parts outside the CDR3, the full variable domain is KAGVTQTPRYLIKTRGQQVTLSCSPISGHRSVSWYQQTPGQGLQFLFEYFSETQRNKGNFPGRFSGRQFSNSRSEMNVSTLELGDSALYLCASRPTGSSNQPQHFGDGTRLSIL.

The sample holds many counts of this clonotype. The rearrangement links TRBV28 to TRBJ1-5; TRBD1 matches 8 bases. The ends lost 5 bases at V and 9 bases at J; junction bases unmatched: 12. This CDR3 spans 15 amino acids. Germline-derived CDR1 and CDR2 are MDHEN and SYDVKM. The CDR3: CASSTETRGRGPQHF. CDR3 bases: TGTGCCAGCAGTACCGAGACCAGGGGGCGCGGGCCCCAGCATTTT.

This clonotype was picked up many times. The chain recombines TRBV7-2 with TRBJ1-4; unclear D gene. The CDR3 spans 17 residues. V was pared by 5 bases and J by 3 bases, with 19 bases between. CDR1 SGHTA and CDR2 FQGNSA come from the germline V gene. The CDR3 region is CASSPTVTIVANEKLFF. The DNA for the CDR3 is TGTGCCAGCAGCCCGACGGTCACTATAGTGGCTAATGAAAAACTGTTTTTT. The full variable domain, completed using reference TRBV7-2 and TRBJ1-4, is GAGVSQSPSNKVTEKGKDVELRCDPISGHTALYWYRQSLGQGLEFLIYFQGNSAPDKSGLPSDRFSAERTGGSVSTLTIQRTQQEDSAVYLCASSPTVTIVANEKLFFGSGTQLSVL.

In its sample, this clonotype was seen many times. This chain connects TRBV2 to TRBJ2-7; D gene uncertain. Germline CDR1 is SNHLY and CDR2 is FYNNEI. The CDR3 totals 13 residues. The V end lost 1 base, the J end lost 9 bases, and 13 bases lay between the germline ends. In DNA form, the CDR3 reads TGTGCCAGCAGTGAAGGACTCTGGATGGTGCAGTACTTC. Translating it yields CASSEGLWMVQYF.

This clonotype was detected many times. This rearrangement joins TRBV12-3 or TRBV12-4 to TRBJ2-7; D is unclear. Between the trimmed V and J ends, which lost 5 bases and 2 bases, there was a span of 10 bases. The CDR3 spans 13 residues. DNA of the CDR3: TGTGCCAGCAGTCTCAGACTGGCCTACGAGCAGTACTTC. Its translation is CASSLRLAYEQYF.

The chain has TRBV20-1 and TRBJ2-7; 9 bases map to TRBD2. J lost 1 base, V lost 0 bases, and 10 bases had no gene match. CDR3 length: 17 residues. CDR1 DFQATT and CDR2 SNEGSKA come from the germline V gene (reference sequence). Here the CDR3 DNA reads TGCAGTGCTAGAGATCCCCTAGCGGGACCGGGTTCCTACGAGCAGTACTTC. Its translation: CSARDPLAGPGSYEQYF.